The present TCR beta chain was sequenced within a study of T-cell reconstitution after alpha-beta-depleted transplantation in children. This clonotype was counted a few times. J was trimmed by 8 bases and V by 4 bases; bases with no gene match: 11. Germline CDR1 and CDR2: SGHVS and FNYEAQ. The CDR3 is made up of 15 amino acids. The TCRbeta library was prepared with unique molecular identifiers. TCRdb re-derived calls from the PCR reads in MiXCR, one entry per CDR3 protein. The top ten clones hold 3.8% of a sample with 350,000 to 450,000 distinct CDR3 sequences, 20% of them seen once. The source of this sequence is a human donor who donated a stem cell graft to a child with acute myeloid leukemia. Sequences were derived from PBMCs from the stem cell graft donor, sampled from the stem cell graft. V and J are TRBV7-6 and TRBJ2-1; 7 bases agree with TRBD2. The CDR3: CASSSPGLSVDEQFF. CDR3 nucleotide sequence: TGTGCCAGCAGCTCGCCGGGACTATCCGTGGATGAGCAGTTCTTC.